This T cell receptor (beta chain) emerged from a study of T cell repertoires in cytomegalovirus infection. Study overall: Public TCR beta signatures indicated both CMV infection and matching HLA type. General study findings and limits: The study found HLA-C-restricted CMV-specific TCR beta clonotypes dominating the ex vivo response.

CDR1 is MNHGY, CDR2 SAAAGT, per germline. V was pared by 2 bases and J by 8 bases, with 8 bases of the junction left unmatched. There are 17 residues in the CDR3. Notes on this clonotype: Its antigen is currently unknown.

MiXCR, run by TCRdb on the reads, gives a single entry per CDR3 protein. This table holds approximately 990,000 distinct CDR3 sequences, around 29% found once. The TCR sequence derives from a human donor in good health (CMV status not recorded). Some clones in this sample may be carry-over from other donors' samples. The chain recombines TRBV6-8 with TRBJ2-1; TRBD2 agrees at 14 bases. Sequencing used cultured CD8+ T cells from PBMCs, obtained from culture after CMV antigen stimulation. CDR3 protein: CASSYGTSGGNFDEQFF. CDR3 in DNA: TGTGCCAGCAGTTACGGGACTAGCGGGGGAAACTTTGATGAGCAGTTCTTC.